This TCR beta chain appears in the sequencing data of a study of beta chain features in type 1 diabetes. CDR3 length: 16 amino acids. Germline CDR1 and CDR2: SGHAT and FQNNGV. V lost 5 bases to trimming and J lost 0 bases; unmatched junction nucleotides: 5. This clone appeared a few times. Via CD45RO/CCR7/CD25/CD127/CD95/CD27, cells of the CD4+ naive, central memory, regulatory and stem cell-like memory subsets were sorted. Populations isolated by sorting all had purity greater than 95%. Sequenced material consisted of expressed TCRB transcripts (all of the isolated RNA was reverse transcribed). Roughly 950,000 reads, on average, came from each of the stem cell-like memory T cell samples. Sequencing was performed with immunoSEQ multiplex PCR; in TCRdb, only in-frame clones are kept and a portion is missing. The sample carries approximately 15,000 clones, roughly 44% recorded once.

The clonotype was recovered from a middle-aged woman in good health. Material: stem cell memory CD4+ T cells from blood. The chain employs TRBV11-2 and TRBJ2-3; 10 bases are shared with TRBD2. The CDR3 region is CASSGGLAKSTDTQYF. As DNA, the CDR3 is TGTGCCAGCAGCGGGGGACTAGCGAAAAGCACAGATACGCAGTATTTT.